A selection of T cell receptor beta chains follows, all from one sample in a study of early T cells in non-severe SARS-CoV-2 infection. TCRdb fed the 5' RACE reads into MiXCR, producing one record per CDR3 protein. The table shows 55,000 to 75,000 distinct CDR3 sequences, with approximately 12% occurring only once. The sequenced material came from whole blood. The receptors were gathered from an adult who was a healthcare worker with PCR-confirmed SARS-CoV-2 infection or an uninfected control (not recorded which). Both conserved end residues are part of each CDR3. The D gene is left open where the match is weak. The size field is filled for only some rows; it gives once, few, many or a size class.

TRBJ2-7,many,-,TRBV20-1,TGCAGTGCTAGAGCCCGGGACTCCTACGAGCAGTACTTC,CSARARDSYEQYF
TRBJ1-2,many,-,TRBV28,TGTGCCAGCAGTTCGGTGCTAACGGGAGGCTACACCTTC,CASSSVLTGGYTF
TRBJ2-1,-,-,TRBV7-2,TGTGCCAGCAAGGACTCAGCCCCGTCCTACAATGAGCAGTTCTTC,CASKDSAPSYNEQFF
TRBJ1-1,many,-,TRBV12-3/TRBV12-4,TGTGCCAGCAGTTCTTCTTATGGGGAGGATGCAACTGAAGCTTTCTTT,CASSSSYGEDATEAFF
TRBJ2-7,many,-,TRBV7-2,TGTGCCAGCAGCTTAGTCTCCAGGTCCTCCTACGAGCAGTACTTC,CASSLVSRSSYEQYF
TRBJ2-3,many,-,TRBV7-9,TGTGCCAGCAGCTTACACTGGGGAGACACAGATACGCAGTATTTT,CASSLHWGDTDTQYF
TRBJ2-2,many,TRBD2,TRBV20-1,TGCAGTGCTAGAGTAGCGGGGGTGGACACCGGGGAGCTGTTTTTT,CSARVAGVDTGELFF
TRBJ1-1,many,-,TRBV27,TGTGCCAGCAGTTTATCGTTCGGAATGAACACTGAAGCTTTCTTT,CASSLSFGMNTEAFF
TRBJ2-7,many,TRBD1,TRBV28,TGTGCCAGCAGTTTAACAGGGGGATCATCATACGAGCAGTACTTC,CASSLTGGSSYEQYF
TRBJ1-6,many,-,TRBV6-6,TGTGCCAGCAAGAGGATGGAAGGATCACCCCTCCACTTT,CASKRMEGSPLHF
TRBJ2-1,many,-,TRBV6-2/TRBV6-3,TGTGCCAGCAGCCCATCTGTCGGGGCCGTCTCCTACAATGAGCAGTTCTTC,CASSPSVGAVSYNEQFF
TRBJ2-5,-,-,TRBV5-5,TGTGCCAGCAGCTTGGCCAGAGGGGCGGAGACCCAGTACTTC,CASSLARGAETQYF
TRBJ1-1,many,-,TRBV9,TGTGCCAGCAGCACCGGGATGAGGGGCACTGAAGCTTTCTTT,CASSTGMRGTEAFF
TRBJ2-1,-,-,TRBV12-3/TRBV12-4,TGTGCCAGCAGTTTAGTCGGAAATGGCGAGCAGTTCTTC,CASSLVGNGEQFF
TRBJ1-5,many,TRBD1,TRBV30,TGTGCCTGGAGTTCTAACAGGGGGCTGGGCAATCAGCCCCAGCATTTT,CAWSSNRGLGNQPQHF
TRBJ2-1,many,TRBD2,TRBV6-6,TGTGCCAGCAGTTACTCTGGACTAGCGGGAGTAGGTGAGCAGTTCTTC,CASSYSGLAGVGEQFF
TRBJ1-5,many,-,TRBV5-5,TGTGCCAGCAGCCCGGACCTGATTCAGCCCCAGCATTTT,CASSPDLIQPQHF
TRBJ2-1,many,TRBD1,TRBV6-5,TGTGCCAGCAGTTACTCCTCACAGGGGACCTCCTACAATGAGCAGTTCTTC,CASSYSSQGTSYNEQFF
TRBJ2-1,many,TRBD2,TRBV7-2,TGTGCCAGCAGCTTAACGAGCGGGAGTTCATTTGAGCAGTTCTTC,CASSLTSGSSFEQFF
TRBJ2-7,many,TRBD1,TRBV25-1,TGTGCCAGCAGTGAGGGGGACAGGGGTCCGTACTTC,CASSEGDRGPYF
TRBJ2-5,-,-,TRBV29-1,TGCAGCGTTGCTAGTTGGCCGTCGATGGCAGAGACCCAGTACTTC,CSVASWPSMAETQYF
TRBJ2-1,many,-,TRBV28,TGTGCCAGCCTGAGTACATCCTGGGGTGAGCAGTTCTTC,CASLSTSWGEQFF
TRBJ2-1,many,-,TRBV13,TGTGCCAGCAGCTTCAGCGTTCTGAATGAGCAGTTCTTC,CASSFSVLNEQFF
TRBJ1-4,many,-,TRBV29-1,TGCAGCGTTGTTTATTCCTCGGGCCAAGCAACTAATGAAAAACTGTTTTTT,CSVVYSSGQATNEKLFF